The subject of this entry is one T cell receptor beta chain. The entry originates in a study of spatial heterogeneity in lung cancer. Time point here: sample taken at primary tumor resection. Tumor, nontumor lung or frozen PBMC supplied whole RNA, sequenced without sorting. There were 72 donors, all of them untreated patients with early-stage non-small cell lung cancer. The CDR3 is 15 amino acids. Per the germline V gene, CDR1 is MGHRA and CDR2 is YSYEKL. J was trimmed by 8 bases and V by 2 bases; bases with no gene match: 7. Via MiXCR, TCRdb re-called the 5' RACE reads, giving one row per CDR3 protein. The data show about 85,000 distinct CDR3 sequences, roughly a fifth seen once.

This material consisted of PBMCs, taken at surgery. The TCR originated in a male donor with early-stage non-small cell lung cancer. The chain links TRBV4-1 to TRBJ2-1, with 9 bases aligning to TRBD1. This chain's CDR3 is CASSQTGTGIYEQFF. CDR3 bases: TGCGCCAGCAGCCAAACCGGGACAGGGATCTATGAGCAGTTCTTC.